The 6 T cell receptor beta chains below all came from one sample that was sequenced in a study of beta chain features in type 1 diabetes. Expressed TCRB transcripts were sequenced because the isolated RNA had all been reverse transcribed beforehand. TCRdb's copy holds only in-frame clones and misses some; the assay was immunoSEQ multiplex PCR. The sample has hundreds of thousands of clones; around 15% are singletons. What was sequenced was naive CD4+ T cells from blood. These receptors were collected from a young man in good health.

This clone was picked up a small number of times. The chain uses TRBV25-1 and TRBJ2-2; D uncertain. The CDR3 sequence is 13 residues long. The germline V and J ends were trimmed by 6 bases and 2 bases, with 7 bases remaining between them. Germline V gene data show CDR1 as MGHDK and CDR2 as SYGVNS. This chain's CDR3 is CASRKTNTGELFF. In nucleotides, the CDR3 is TGTGCCAGCAGAAAGACAAACACCGGGGAGCTGTTTTTT.

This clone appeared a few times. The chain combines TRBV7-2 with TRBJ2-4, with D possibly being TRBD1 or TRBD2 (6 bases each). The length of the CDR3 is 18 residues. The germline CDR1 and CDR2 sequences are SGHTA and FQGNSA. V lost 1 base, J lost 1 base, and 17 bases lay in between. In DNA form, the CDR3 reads TGTGCCAGCAGCTTAGACGCTACTAGCAGGGGTGCCAAAAACATTCAGTACTTC. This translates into CASSLDATSRGAKNIQYF.

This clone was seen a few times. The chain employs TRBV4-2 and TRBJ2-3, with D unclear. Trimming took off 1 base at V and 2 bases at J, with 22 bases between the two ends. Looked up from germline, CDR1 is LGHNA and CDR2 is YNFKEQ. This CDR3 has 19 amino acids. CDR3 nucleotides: TGTGCCAGCAGCCAAGGAGTGGACCACGCAGCATCAGTCACAGATACGCAGTATTTT. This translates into CASSQGVDHAASVTDTQYF.

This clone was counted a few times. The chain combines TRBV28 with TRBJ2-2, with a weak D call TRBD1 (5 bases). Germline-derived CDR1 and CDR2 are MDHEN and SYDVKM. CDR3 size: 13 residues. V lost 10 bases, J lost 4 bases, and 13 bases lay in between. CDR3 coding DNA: TGTGCCAATCAGGGTGGCGTCACCGGGGAGCTGTTTTTT. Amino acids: CANQGGVTGELFF.

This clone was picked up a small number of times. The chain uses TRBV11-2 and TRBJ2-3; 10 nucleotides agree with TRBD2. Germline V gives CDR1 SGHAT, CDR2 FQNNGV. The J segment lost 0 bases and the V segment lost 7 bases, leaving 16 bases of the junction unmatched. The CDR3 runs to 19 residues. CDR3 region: CASKASSAGGPLSTDTQYF. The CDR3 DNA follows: TGTGCCAGCAAGGCTTCGTCAGCGGGGGGGCCACTAAGCACAGATACGCAGTATTTT.

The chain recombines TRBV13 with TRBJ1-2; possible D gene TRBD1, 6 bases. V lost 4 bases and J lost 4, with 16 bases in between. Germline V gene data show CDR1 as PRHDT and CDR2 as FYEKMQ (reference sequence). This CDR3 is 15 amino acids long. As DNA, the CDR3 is TGTGCCAGCAGCTCCCAGGGGACTCACATCTATGGCTACACCTTC. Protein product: CASSSQGTHIYGYTF.